The 15 T cell receptor beta chains listed next were all sequenced from one sample in a study of OX40 agonist ivuxolimab in advanced cancers. The data were produced by immunoSEQ multiplex PCR, yet TCRdb's version contains in-frame clones alone and is incomplete. The data show 80,000 or so clones, with roughly 91% seen just once and 13% to 15% held by the top ten. The source was CD4+ or CD8+ T cells sorted from blood, collected in a trial of the OX40 agonist ivuxolimab. These receptors were obtained from an adult with an advanced solid tumor such as melanoma, head and neck, liver or kidney cancer.

This chain's CDR3 is CASSMGGGRDQPQHF. The DNA of the CDR3 is TGTGCCAGTAGTATGGGTGGGGGCAGGGATCAGCCCCAGCATTTT. The rearrangement uses TRBV19 and TRBJ1-5; D possibly corresponds to TRBD1 (6 bases). The CDR3 is made up of 15 amino acids. CDR1 and CDR2 from the germline V gene are LNHDA and SQIVND (reference sequence). V was clipped by 3 bases and J by 5 bases, with 14 bases between them. The complete variable domain, with remaining parts taken from reference TRBV19 and TRBJ1-5, reads DGGITQSPKYLFRKEGQNVTLSCEQNLNHDAMYWYRQDPGQGLRLIYYSQIVNDFQKGDIAEGYSVSREKKESFPLTVTSAQKNPTAFYLCASSMGGGRDQPQHFGDGTRLSIL.

V is TRBV6-5 and J is TRBJ1-2, with TRBD1 identical over 9 bases. The CDR3 covers 14 residues. The germline CDR1 and CDR2 sequences are MNHEY and SVGAGI. J lost 7 bases, V lost 6 bases, and 9 bases had no gene match. CDR3 in amino acids: CASRSGQGSSGYTF. The CDR3 nucleotides read TGTGCCAGCAGGTCGGGACAGGGAAGTAGTGGCTACACCTTC.

The chain joins TRBV7-9 to TRBJ1-5; a weak D match, TRBD1 (6 bases). CDR3 length: 12 residues. Trimming stripped 6 bases from V and 6 bases from J, with 9 bases between. The germline V gene has CDR1 SEHNR and CDR2 FQNEAQ (reference sequence). The CDR3 DNA sequence: TGTGCCAGCAGGTCAGGGGTTCAGCCCCAGCATTTT. It is translated as CASRSGVQPQHF. Complete variable domain (other parts from reference TRBV7-9 and TRBJ1-5): DTGVSQNPRHKITKRGQNVTFRCDPISEHNRLYWYRQTLGQGPEFLTYFQNEAQLEKSRLLSDRFSAERPKGSFSTLEIQRTEQGDSAMYLCASRSGVQPQHFGDGTRLSIL.

This chain joins TRBV19 and TRBJ1-1; D is unclear. V was trimmed by 2 bases and J by 3 bases, leaving 13 bases between them. The length of the CDR3 is 15 residues. Germline-derived CDR1 and CDR2 are LNHDA and SQIVND (reference sequence). The CDR3 bases are TGTGCCAGTAGTATATCTGGGGATACCTACACTGAAGCTTTCTTT. Translation gives CASSISGDTYTEAFF.

The rearrangement links TRBV7-8 to TRBJ1-1; tentative D call: TRBD1 (5 bases). Trimming shortened V by 1 base and J by 0 bases, and 6 bases separated the two germline ends. CDR1 and CDR2 (germline): SGHVS, FQNEAQ. This CDR3 comprises 14 residues. The DNA of the CDR3 is TGTGCCAGCAGCTTAGGGGGGATGAACACTGAAGCTTTCTTT. It translates to CASSLGGMNTEAFF. Combining the CDR3 with reference TRBV7-8 and TRBJ1-1 gives the whole variable domain GAGVSQSPRYKVAKRGQDVALRCDPISGHVSLFWYQQALGQGPEFLTYFQNEAQLDKSGLPSDRFFAERPEGSVSTLKIQRTQQEDSAVYLCASSLGGMNTEAFFGQGTRLTVV.

CDR3 region: CASSIDNGGFIYNEQFF. CDR3 in DNA: TGTGCCAGTAGTATAGATAACGGCGGTTTTATCTACAATGAGCAGTTCTTC. The rearrangement links TRBV19 to TRBJ2-1; the D is unclear. Trimming stripped 0 bases from V and 3 bases from J, with 15 bases between. Germline-derived CDR1 and CDR2 are LNHDA and SQIVND (reference sequence). The CDR3 contains 17 residues.

The chain recombines TRBV27 with TRBJ1-6, with D uncertain. V lost 7 bases and J 6 bases, leaving 13 bases between the germline ends. Germline V gene lookup returns CDR1 MNHEY and CDR2 SMNVEV (reference sequence). The CDR3 consists of 14 residues. CDR3 amino acids: CASNHGPSNSPLHF. In DNA, the CDR3 is TGTGCCAGCAACCATGGACCGTCTAATTCACCCCTCCACTTT.

The genes are TRBV9 and TRBJ2-2, with D possibly TRBD1 on 5 matching bases. In germline, CDR1 is SGDLS, CDR2 YYNGEE. The CDR3 runs to 16 residues. The V and J ends lost 1 base and 4 bases respectively, with 14 bases between them. This CDR3 is CASSVKQGTLTGELFF. CDR3 nucleotides: TGTGCCAGCAGCGTAAAGCAGGGAACTCTCACCGGGGAGCTGTTTTTT.

This clone was detected a few times. This rearrangement joins TRBV2 to TRBJ2-1; a possible D gene is TRBD2 (6 bases). The CDR3 sequence is 11 residues long. Trimming stripped 8 bases from V and 7 bases from J, with 9 bases between. Germline loops: CDR1 SNHLY, CDR2 FYNNEI. The CDR3 bases are TGTGCCAGCCTCGGAGGGAATGAGCAGTTCTTC. The encoded protein is CASLGGNEQFF.

V and J are TRBV9 and TRBJ2-5, with TRBD1 as a possible D gene (6 bases). CDR1 SGDLS and CDR2 YYNGEE come from the germline V gene. The CDR3 contains 15 residues. V dropped 4 bases and J dropped 1 base, with 14 bases sitting between them. In nucleotides, the CDR3 is TGTGCCAGCAGCCTGTGGACAGCCCCCCAAGAGACCCAGTACTTC. Residues: CASSLWTAPQETQYF.

This clone was seen just once. This chain joins TRBV5-6 and TRBJ2-7; possibly TRBD2 for D (6 bases). Looked up from germline, CDR1 is SGHDT and CDR2 is YYEEEE. The V and J ends lost 3 bases and 7 bases respectively, with 11 bases between them. The CDR3 length is 12 residues. CDR3 coding DNA: TGTGCCAGCAGCTGGGCCGCGGGGGAGCAGTACTTC. Translated: CASSWAAGEQYF. Full variable domain (missing parts from reference TRBV5-6 and TRBJ2-7): DAGVTQSPTHLIKTRGQQVTLRCSPKSGHDTVSWYQQALGQGPQFIFQYYEEEERQRGNFPDRFSGHQFPNYSSELNVNALLLGDSALYLCASSWAAGEQYFGPGTRLTVT.

The chain employs TRBV7-3 and TRBJ2-7; TRBD1 might be the D (6 bases). Trimming took 4 bases from V and 5 from J, leaving 12 bases between them. Germline V gene data show CDR1 as SGHTA and CDR2 as FQGTGA. This CDR3 region has 13 residues. DNA for the CDR3: TGTGCCAGCAGCTCCCTACCAGGGGACGAGCAGTACTTC. Protein: CASSSLPGDEQYF.

Notes on this clone: Other DNA sequences of this sample code for an identical CDR3. The gene calls are TRBV9 and TRBJ2-7, with 12 bases that match TRBD2. The CDR3 contains 15 residues. Germline loops: CDR1 SGDLS, CDR2 YYNGEE. V gave up 0 bases and J gave up 2 bases; unmatched junction bases: 0. This CDR3 is CASSVGLAGAYEQYF. The CDR3 DNA reads TGTGCCAGCAGCGTAGGACTAGCGGGGGCCTACGAGCAGTACTTC. Combining the CDR3 with reference TRBV9 and TRBJ2-7 gives the whole variable domain DSGVTQTPKHLITATGQRVTLRCSPRSGDLSVYWYQQSLDQGLQFLIQYYNGEERAKGNILERFSAQQFPDLHSELNLSSLELGDSALYFCASSVGLAGAYEQYFGPGTRLTVT.

The chain links TRBV10-3 to TRBJ2-7, with 10 bases lining up with TRBD1. The germline V gene has CDR1 ENHRY and CDR2 SYGVKD. The length of the CDR3 is 14 residues. V dropped 6 bases and J dropped 6; count of bases not matched to a gene: 8. DNA of the CDR3: TGTGCCATCAGCTCGGACAGGGGGGGTTTCGAGCAGTACTTC. Its protein product is CAISSDRGGFEQYF.

V usage is TRBV25-1 and J usage is TRBJ2-7; the D is unclear. Looked up from germline, CDR1 is MGHDK and CDR2 is SYGVNS. The CDR3 runs 11 residues. Trimming shortened V by 4 bases and J by 1 base, and 2 bases separated the two germline ends. The CDR3 sequence: CASSVSYEQYF. CDR3 DNA sequence: TGTGCCAGCAGTGTTTCCTACGAGCAGTACTTC.